The sequence of this TCR beta chain was determined in a study of T cell changes during pregnancy in multiple sclerosis. The data were produced by immunoSEQ multiplex PCR, yet TCRdb's version contains in-frame clones alone and is incomplete. There are tens of thousands of clones in the sample; more than 75% occur only once, and roughly 3.2% lies in the top ten. The CDR3 extends over 16 amino acids. Germline lookup yields CDR1 LGHNA and CDR2 YSLEER. V shed 0 bases and J shed 5 bases, with 16 bases lying between them. The genes are TRBV4-3 and TRBJ2-5; TRBD1 might be the D (6 bases). The receptor was isolated from a female donor with multiple sclerosis, enrolled in a pregnancy study. The starting material was CD8+ T cells from peripheral blood mononuclear cells, obtained before pregnancy. Here the CDR3 DNA reads TGCGCCAGCAGCCAAGAGGCCGGGACAACCCTGGAGACCCAGTACTTC. Protein: CASSQEAGTTLETQYF.